The 14 T cell receptor beta chains given below trace back to one sample, sequenced in a study of shared clonotypes between healthy human individuals. Repertoires were generated with immunoSEQ multiplex PCR, while TCRdb's copy carries only in-frame clones and drops some. Of a few hundred thousand clones listed, about 97% are singletons. Sequenced sample: naive CD4+ T cells sorted from blood. Subset given: CD45RA+ positively selected. The receptors derive from a woman aged 25 to 39 in good health.

The rearrangement links TRBV11-2 to TRBJ2-5; D is unresolved. CDR1 is SGHAT and CDR2 is FQNNGV in the germline V gene. The CDR3 is 13 amino acids. V shed 2 bases and J shed 4 bases, with 8 bases lying between them. The CDR3 nucleotides are TGTGCCAGCAGCTTAACTAACCCAGAGACCCAGTACTTC. Protein product: CASSLTNPETQYF.

The rearrangement links TRBV2 to TRBJ2-1, with D uncertain. Germline V gives CDR1 SNHLY, CDR2 FYNNEI. Trimming left V 5 bases short and J 10 bases short, with 18 bases between. The CDR3 length is 14 residues. Here the CDR3 DNA reads TGTGCCAGCAGTCCCGGGCCGGTCCCCATCGAGCAGTTCTTC. It specifies CASSPGPVPIEQFF.

The V and J genes are TRBV11-3 and TRBJ2-1, with D perhaps matching TRBD2 (5 bases). The CDR3 spans 13 residues. The V gene's germline CDR1 is SGHNT and CDR2 YENEEA. V dropped 3 bases and J dropped 10 bases, with 13 bases sitting between them. CDR3 DNA: TGTGCCAGCAGCTTGGCGCGGGCTGCGGAGCAGTTCTTC. Protein product: CASSLARAAEQFF.

The rearrangement links TRBV28 to TRBJ1-4, with D unclear. Trimming removed 6 bases from V and 4 bases from J, with 9 bases in between. Germline CDR1 is MDHEN and CDR2 is SYDVKM. The CDR3 has 13 residues. The CDR3 is CASRWAVNEKLFF. Written as DNA, the CDR3 is TGTGCCAGCAGGTGGGCCGTTAATGAAAAACTGTTTTTT.

The chain is built from TRBV6-1 and TRBJ2-3; D unclear. V was pared by 8 bases and J by 2 bases, with 8 bases between. The germline V gene encodes CDR1 MNHNS and CDR2 SASEGT. This CDR3 region has 12 residues. The CDR3, as DNA: TGTGCCAGCTTACATCACACAGATACGCAGTATTTT. It is translated as CASLHHTDTQYF.

The chain employs TRBV11-2 and TRBJ2-7; D not resolved. The germline gives CDR1 SGHAT, CDR2 FQNNGV. Trimming pared 1 base from V and 6 bases from J, leaving 1 base between. The CDR3 extends over 10 amino acids. The CDR3 protein is CASSLVEQYF. The CDR3 region has the DNA TGTGCCAGCAGCTTAGTCGAGCAGTACTTC.

The V and J genes are TRBV28 and TRBJ1-1, with 9 bases lining up with TRBD1. V was clipped by 7 bases and J by 1 base; unmatched bases: 7. The CDR3 is made up of 15 amino acids. From germline, CDR1 is MDHEN and CDR2 SYDVKM. CDR3 loop: CASILQGAGNTEAFF. The CDR3 DNA sequence: TGTGCCAGCATCCTACAGGGGGCAGGGAACACTGAAGCTTTCTTT.

V is TRBV7-9 and J is TRBJ2-5, with 7 positions matching TRBD1. The tail of the sequence fits TRBJ2-7 better, so the J call may be wrong. CDR3 length: 13 residues. Per germline, CDR1 SEHNR and CDR2 FQNEAQ (reference sequence). The CDR3: CASSLTGAYEQYF. The DNA for the CDR3 is TGTGCCAGCAGCCTCACAGGGGCCTACGAGCAGTACTTC.

J is TRBJ2-3 and V is TRBV19; TRBD1 is a possible D gene (6 bases). Trimming took off 6 bases at V and 1 base at J, with 14 bases between the two ends. Per germline, CDR1 LNHDA and CDR2 SQIVND (reference sequence). The CDR3 sequence is 15 residues long. The CDR3 DNA reads as TGTGCCAGTAGACAACCGGGACAAGGCACAGATACGCAGTATTTT. Translation gives CASRQPGQGTDTQYF.

This chain joins TRBV28 and TRBJ2-1; 10 nucleotides line up with TRBD2. The CDR3 covers 14 residues. V lost 3 bases to trimming and J lost 5 bases; unmatched junction nucleotides: 1. CDR1 is MDHEN and CDR2 is SYDVKM in the germline V gene. Written as DNA, the CDR3 is TGTGCCAGCAGTTTGCTAGCGGGAGACAATGAGCAGTTCTTC. Translation: CASSLLAGDNEQFF.

V and J are TRBV7-3 and TRBJ2-6, with 7 bases identical to TRBD1. Germline assignment: CDR1 SGHTA and CDR2 FQGTGA. The V gene end was trimmed by 5 bases and the J gene end by 10 bases; junction bases not matched to a gene: 5. The CDR3 has 13 amino acids. The CDR3 region has the DNA TGTGCCAGCAGCCAAAGACAGGGAAACGTCCTGACTTTC. Its protein is CASSQRQGNVLTF.

The chain links TRBV5-1 to TRBJ1-5, with D uncertain. CDR1 SGHRS and CDR2 YFSETQ come from the germline V gene. The CDR3 consists of 15 residues. V shed 1 base and J shed 0 bases, with 8 bases lying between them. CDR3 sequence: CASSLLGNSNQPQHF. CDR3 in DNA: TGCGCCAGCAGCTTGCTGGGGAATAGCAATCAGCCCCAGCATTTT. Filled out from reference TRBV5-1 and TRBJ1-5, the complete variable domain reads KAGVTQTPRYLIKTRGQQVTLSCSPISGHRSVSWYQQTPGQGLQFLFEYFSETQRNKGNFPGRFSGRQFSNSRSEMNVSTLELGDSALYLCASSLLGNSNQPQHFGDGTRLSIL.

The chain is built from TRBV5-1 and TRBJ2-1; 8 nucleotides agree with TRBD1. CDR3 length: 14 residues. Germline loops: CDR1 SGHRS, CDR2 YFSETQ. J gave up 8 bases and V 2 bases, and 6 bases lay outside the gene matches. The CDR3 sequence is CASSFQGAVDEQFF. The CDR3 DNA follows: TGCGCCAGCAGCTTTCAGGGGGCCGTGGATGAGCAGTTCTTC.

In nucleotides, the CDR3 is TGCAGTGCCTCGGGACTTAATGAAAAACTGTTTTTT. Protein sequence: CSASGLNEKLFF. The rearrangement links TRBV29-1 to TRBJ1-4; TRBD1 might be the D (5 bases). Germline V gene sequence: CDR1 SQVTM, CDR2 ANQGSEA. The CDR3 has 12 residues. The full variable domain, completed using reference TRBV29-1 and TRBJ1-4, is SAVISQKPSRDICQRGTSLTIQCQVDSQVTMMFWYRQQPGQSLTLIATANQGSEATYESGFVIDKFPISRPNLTFSTLTVSNMSPEDSSIYLCSASGLNEKLFFGSGTQLSVL.